The rows below give T cell receptor beta chains drawn from one sample of a study of T cell changes during pregnancy in multiple sclerosis. Generated by immunoSEQ multiplex PCR, the TCRdb table keeps only in-frame clones and is missing some. The table lists 50,000 to 75,000 clones, 91% of them singletons. Here the sequenced sample was peripheral blood, taken in the third trimester of pregnancy. Receptors originate from a female donor in good health, enrolled as a control in a pregnancy study. Each CDR3 is given with its conserved first and last residue. The order of the fields is V gene, CDR3 length, clone size, J gene, D gene, CDR3 DNA, CDR3 protein. A D gene is named only where the DNA matches it firmly. Clone size, where shown, is once, few, many, or a class for clones that have expanded.

TRBV7-9	14	-	TRBJ2-7	TRBD2	TGTGCCAGCCGGACCACTAGCGGGGGGTTCGGTCTGTACTTC	CASRTTSGGFGLYF
TRBV7-9	14	-	TRBJ1-2	-	TGTGCCAGCAGCTCCTGGACAGAGTTCTATGGCTACACCTTC	CASSSWTEFYGYTF
TRBV18	13	-	TRBJ1-2	-	TGTGCCAGCTCTGAGGGTACAAACTATGGCTACACCTTC	CASSEGTNYGYTF
TRBV27	12	-	TRBJ2-3	-	TGTGCCAGCAGTTTTAGTCCAGATACGCAGTATTTT	CASSFSPDTQYF
TRBV9	19	once	TRBJ2-1	TRBD2	TGTGCCAGCAGCGTCTCACTAGCGGGAGGGGTGGGCTCCTACAATGAGCAGTTCTTC	CASSVSLAGGVGSYNEQFF
TRBV5-1	14	once	TRBJ2-7	-	TGCGCCAGCAGCACCCGGACAACCTCCTACGAGCAGTACTTC	CASSTRTTSYEQYF
TRBV28	14	once	TRBJ1-3	-	TGTGCCAGCAGTACAGGCGGCTCCAGAAACACCATATATTTT	CASSTGGSRNTIYF
TRBV21-1	20	-	TRBJ2-1	-	TGTGCCAGCAGCACGCGGCGAGACCCCGTGGAGCAGCTTAGGTACAATGAGCAGTTCTTC	CASSTRRDPVEQLRYNEQFF
TRBV11-3	14	-	TRBJ2-1	TRBD1	TGTGCCAGCAGTCTAGGACAGGGGGTTTATGAGCAGTTCTTC	CASSLGQGVYEQFF
TRBV5-1	16	-	TRBJ1-2	TRBD1	TGCGCCAGCAGCCTCCCAGCCGGGACAGGGGGTGGTGGCTACACCTTC	CASSLPAGTGGGGYTF
TRBV6-6	13	-	TRBJ1-2	TRBD1	TGTGCCAGCACTCTGACAGGGGACTATGGCTACACCTTC	CASTLTGDYGYTF
TRBV19	13	few	TRBJ2-1	TRBD2	TGTGCCAGTAGACCACTAGCGGACAATGAGCAGTTCTTC	CASRPLADNEQFF
TRBV29-1	14	-	TRBJ1-2	-	TGCAGCGCGAACCCGAGGGGGGGTAACTATGGCTACACCTTC	CSANPRGGNYGYTF
TRBV6-1	13	-	TRBJ2-4	TRBD1	TGTGCCAGCTTGGGACAGGGTTTCAACATTCAGTACTTC	CASLGQGFNIQYF
TRBV7-9	14	-	TRBJ2-5	-	TGTGCCAGCAGTCTCAACGGGGGTCAAGAGACCCAGTACTTC	CASSLNGGQETQYF
TRBV5-1	13	-	TRBJ1-3	-	TGCGCCAGCAGCTCGGGATCTGGAAACACCATATATTTT	CASSSGSGNTIYF
TRBV7-7	16	-	TRBJ1-2	-	TGTGCTAGCAGAGTGAAACCTCAGGGTAACTTCTATGGCTACACCTTC	CASRVKPQGNFYGYTF
TRBV7-9	15	-	TRBJ2-1	-	TGTGCCAGCAGCTTAGCCGCGCCGTCCTACAATGAGCAGTTCTTC	CASSLAAPSYNEQFF
TRBV29-1	13	-	TRBJ2-1	-	TGCAGCGCCCAGCGTTCTTCAATCAATGAGCAGTTCTTC	CSAQRSSINEQFF
TRBV7-3	15	-	TRBJ1-1	-	TGTGCCAGCAGACCTTCCGGACTCTTAAACACTGAAGCTTTCTTT	CASRPSGLLNTEAFF
TRBV5-1	12	-	TRBJ2-5	-	TGCGCCAGCAGAACAGGAAAAGAGACCCAGTACTTC	CASRTGKETQYF
TRBV15	15	-	TRBJ2-1	-	TGTGCCACCAGCGGTTCCGGTACAGGGCAGGGTGAGCAGTTCTTC	CATSGSGTGQGEQFF
TRBV15	15	-	TRBJ1-1	-	TGTGCCACCAGCAGAGGGTGGGGGGAATACACTGAAGCTTTCTTT	CATSRGWGEYTEAFF
TRBV27	15	-	TRBJ2-7	TRBD2	TGTGCCAGCAGATATACGACTAGCGGGTCCTACGAGCAGTACTTC	CASRYTTSGSYEQYF
TRBV5-1	17	once	TRBJ1-6	-	TGCGCCAGCAGCTTGGAGAGGGGGAATGCCTATAATTCACCCCTCCACTTT	CASSLERGNAYNSPLHF
TRBV27	14	-	TRBJ1-1	-	TGTGCCAGCAGTGTGACAGGACGCGGGCCTGAAGCTTTCTTT	CASSVTGRGPEAFF
TRBV30	14	-	TRBJ2-7	TRBD1	TGTGCCTGGAGTGACGGGACAGAGCTCTACGAGCAGTACTTC	CAWSDGTELYEQYF
TRBV30	13	-	TRBJ1-5	-	TGTGCCTGGGGTTCACATAGCAATCAGCCCCAGCATTTT	CAWGSHSNQPQHF
TRBV27	15	-	TRBJ2-7	TRBD2	TGTGCCAGCAGTGGACTAGCGGGACCCCGGTACGAGCAGTACTTC	CASSGLAGPRYEQYF
TRBV5-4	15	once	TRBJ1-3	-	TGTGCCAGCAGCTCCGGTTCCCTCTCTGGAAACACCATATATTTT	CASSSGSLSGNTIYF
TRBV6-1	15	-	TRBJ1-2	-	TGTGCCAGCAGTGAAGGGCTCGCCGTTAACTATGGCTACACCTTC	CASSEGLAVNYGYTF
TRBV6-1	16	-	TRBJ1-2	-	TGTGCCAGCAGTGAAGATAACGGCCTCCGGGGGGATGGCTACACCTTC	CASSEDNGLRGDGYTF
TRBV2	13	-	TRBJ2-3	-	TGTGCCAGCAGTGAGCTAGCTTCAGATACGCAGTATTTT	CASSELASDTQYF
TRBV5-1	15	-	TRBJ2-7	TRBD1	TGCGCCAGCAGCCGTGAGGGGGCCGCGGTAGGCGAGCAGTACTTC	CASSREGAAVGEQYF
TRBV27	14	-	TRBJ2-1	TRBD2	TGTGCCAGCAGTCTTTCGGGGGGAGGGAAACGGCAGTTCTTC	CASSLSGGGKRQFF
TRBV7-6	17	-	TRBJ2-3	TRBD1	TGTGCCAGCAGCTTAATGTCTGGACAGGGGGCCACAGATACGCAGTATTTT	CASSLMSGQGATDTQYF
TRBV7-9	14	-	TRBJ2-1	TRBD2	TGTGCCAGCAGCTCTTTTGGCGGGAGCTATGAGCAGTTCTTC	CASSSFGGSYEQFF
TRBV5-1	15	-	TRBJ2-7	TRBD1	TGCGCCAGCGAACCTTACGACAGGGGACAAGGCGAGCAGTACTTC	CASEPYDRGQGEQYF
TRBV6-5	15	-	TRBJ2-3	TRBD2	TGTGCCAGCAGTAAACCTACTAGCGGCACAGATACGCAGTATTTT	CASSKPTSGTDTQYF
TRBV6-4	20	-	TRBJ2-3	TRBD2	TGTGCCAGCAGTGACTCGGATCTAGCGGGGGGCCCGACTCCAACAGATACGCAGTATTTT	CASSDSDLAGGPTPTDTQYF
TRBV11-3	13	-	TRBJ2-2	-	TGTGCCAGCAGCTTAGTTAAAACCGGGGAGCTGTTTTTT	CASSLVKTGELFF
TRBV5-4	17	-	TRBJ1-2	TRBD1	TGTGCCAGCAGTCTGCTCGGGACAGGGGGTTCTAACTATGGCTACACCTTC	CASSLLGTGGSNYGYTF